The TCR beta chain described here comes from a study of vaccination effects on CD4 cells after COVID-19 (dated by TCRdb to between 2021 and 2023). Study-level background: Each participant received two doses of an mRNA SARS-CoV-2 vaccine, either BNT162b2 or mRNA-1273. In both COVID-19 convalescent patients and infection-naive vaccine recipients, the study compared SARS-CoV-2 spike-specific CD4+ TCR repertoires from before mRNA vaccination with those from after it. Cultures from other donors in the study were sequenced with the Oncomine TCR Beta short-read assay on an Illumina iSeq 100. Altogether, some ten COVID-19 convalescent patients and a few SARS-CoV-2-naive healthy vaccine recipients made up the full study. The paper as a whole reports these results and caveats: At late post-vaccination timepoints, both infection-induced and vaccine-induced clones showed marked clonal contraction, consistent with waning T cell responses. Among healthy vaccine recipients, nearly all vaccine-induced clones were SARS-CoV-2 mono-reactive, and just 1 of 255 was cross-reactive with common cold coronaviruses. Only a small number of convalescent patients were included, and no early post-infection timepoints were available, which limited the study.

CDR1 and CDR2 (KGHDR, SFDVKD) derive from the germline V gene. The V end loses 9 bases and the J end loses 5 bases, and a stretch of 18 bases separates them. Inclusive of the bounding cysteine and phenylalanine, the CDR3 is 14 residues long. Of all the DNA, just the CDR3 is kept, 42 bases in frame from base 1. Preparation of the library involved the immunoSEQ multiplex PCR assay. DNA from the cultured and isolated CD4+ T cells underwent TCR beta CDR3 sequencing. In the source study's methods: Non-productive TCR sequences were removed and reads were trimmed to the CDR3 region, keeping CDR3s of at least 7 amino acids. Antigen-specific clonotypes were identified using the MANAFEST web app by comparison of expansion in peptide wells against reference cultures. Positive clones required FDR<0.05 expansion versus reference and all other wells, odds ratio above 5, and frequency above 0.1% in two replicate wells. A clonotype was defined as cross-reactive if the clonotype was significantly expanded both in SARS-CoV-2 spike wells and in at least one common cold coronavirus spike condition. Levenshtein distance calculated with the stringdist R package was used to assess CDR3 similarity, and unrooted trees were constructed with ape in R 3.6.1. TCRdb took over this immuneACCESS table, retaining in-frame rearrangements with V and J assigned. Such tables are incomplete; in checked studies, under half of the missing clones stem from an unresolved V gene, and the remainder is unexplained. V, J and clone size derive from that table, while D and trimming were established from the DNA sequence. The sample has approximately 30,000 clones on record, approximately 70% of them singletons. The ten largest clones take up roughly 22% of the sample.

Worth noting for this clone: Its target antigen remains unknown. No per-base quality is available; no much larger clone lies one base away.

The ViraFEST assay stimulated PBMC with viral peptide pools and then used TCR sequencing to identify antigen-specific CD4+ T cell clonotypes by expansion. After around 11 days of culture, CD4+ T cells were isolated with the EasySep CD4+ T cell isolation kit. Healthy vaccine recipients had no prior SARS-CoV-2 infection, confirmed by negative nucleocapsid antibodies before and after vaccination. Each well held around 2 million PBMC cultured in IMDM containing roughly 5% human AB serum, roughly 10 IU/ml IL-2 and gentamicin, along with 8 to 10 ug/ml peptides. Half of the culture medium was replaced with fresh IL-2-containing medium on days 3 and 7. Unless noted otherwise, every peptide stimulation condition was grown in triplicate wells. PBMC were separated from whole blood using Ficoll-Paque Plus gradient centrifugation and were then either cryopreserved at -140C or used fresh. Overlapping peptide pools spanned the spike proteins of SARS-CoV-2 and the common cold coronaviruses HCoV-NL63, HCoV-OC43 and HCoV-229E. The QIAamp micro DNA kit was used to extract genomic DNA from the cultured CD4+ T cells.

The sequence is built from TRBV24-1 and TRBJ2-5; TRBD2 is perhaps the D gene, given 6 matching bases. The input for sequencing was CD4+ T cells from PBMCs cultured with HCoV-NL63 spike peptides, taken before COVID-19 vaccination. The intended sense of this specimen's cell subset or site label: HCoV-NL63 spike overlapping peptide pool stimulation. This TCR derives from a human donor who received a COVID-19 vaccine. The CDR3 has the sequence CATPIGSKDETQYF. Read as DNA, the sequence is TGTGCCACCCCGATCGGGAGCAAGGACGAGACCCAGTACTTC.